The 26 T cell receptor beta chains below all came from one sample that was sequenced in a study of blood T cell repertoires in COVID-19. Some clones are missing from TCRdb's copy, which holds only in-frame ones; the method was immunoSEQ multiplex PCR. The sample has about 230,000 clones, around four fifths seen once; the top ten hold 2.6%. Sample: peripheral blood. The receptors here all came from a woman in her 70s with active or convalescent COVID-19.

V usage is TRBV5-1 and J usage is TRBJ2-1; the D is unclear. The CDR3 length is 17 residues. Germline values: CDR1 SGHRS, CDR2 YFSETQ. Deletions cut 3 bases from V and 0 bases from J, with 16 bases between. The CDR3 is CASSSPPQFPSYNEQFF. CDR3 DNA: TGCGCCAGCAGCTCGCCTCCTCAGTTTCCCTCCTACAATGAGCAGTTCTTC. Supplemented by reference TRBV5-1 and TRBJ2-1, the full variable domain reads KAGVTQTPRYLIKTRGQQVTLSCSPISGHRSVSWYQQTPGQGLQFLFEYFSETQRNKGNFPGRFSGRQFSNSRSEMNVSTLELGDSALYLCASSSPPQFPSYNEQFFGPGTRLTVL.

The V and J genes are TRBV2 and TRBJ1-1, with a weak D call TRBD1 (6 bases). Trimming removed 6 bases at V and 1 base at J, with 12 bases between. CDR1 SNHLY and CDR2 FYNNEI come from the germline V gene. The CDR3 loop spans 14 amino acids. In DNA form, the CDR3 reads TGTGCCAGCAGCGCCGGGACAAGGAACACTGAAGCTTTCTTT. This codes for CASSAGTRNTEAFF.

The chain recombines TRBV5-1 with TRBJ2-7; 7 nucleotides line up with TRBD1. This CDR3 is built from 15 residues. Germline CDR1 reads SGHRS; CDR2 reads YFSETQ. V dropped 4 bases and J dropped 1; count of bases not matched to a gene: 8. The chain's CDR3 is CASSPRDSKSYEQYF. The CDR3 nucleotides are TGCGCCAGCAGCCCCCGGGACAGCAAATCCTACGAGCAGTACTTC.

The chain joins TRBV11-2 to TRBJ2-5; D is perhaps TRBD2 (6 bases). The CDR3 extends over 13 amino acids. V was clipped by 6 bases and J by 5 bases, with 13 bases between them. Germline V gene data show CDR1 as SGHAT and CDR2 as FQNNGV. CDR3 coding DNA: TGTGCCAGCAGTCCCATCGGAGGGGAGACCCAGTACTTC. Its protein is CASSPIGGETQYF.

This rearrangement joins TRBV12-3 or TRBV12-4 to TRBJ1-1; the D gene is possibly TRBD1 (6 bases). This CDR3 spans 13 amino acids. Trimming pared 5 bases from V and 7 bases from J, leaving 14 bases between. As DNA, the CDR3 is TGTGCCAGCAGTAGACAGGTTGCCGGTGAAGCTTTCTTT. This codes for CASSRQVAGEAFF.

The chain is built from TRBV18 and TRBJ2-5; D gene unclear. Per the germline V gene, CDR1 is KGHSH and CDR2 is LQKENI. V was shortened by 2 bases and J by 2 bases, with 6 bases between the two germline ends. The CDR3 loop spans 13 amino acids. Here the CDR3 DNA reads TGTGCCAGCTCACCATCACAGCAAGAGACCCAGTACTTC. Amino acid sequence: CASSPSQQETQYF.

This clone was seen more than once but under ten times. V gene TRBV5-1 combines with J gene TRBJ1-5; D gene uncertain. Trimming took 0 bases from V and 4 from J, leaving 11 bases between them. Germline values: CDR1 SGHRS, CDR2 YFSETQ. The CDR3 length is 15 residues. This CDR3 reads CASSLVAGSNQPQHF. In DNA form, the CDR3 reads TGCGCCAGCAGCTTGGTGGCGGGTTCAAATCAGCCCCAGCATTTT.

The J gene is TRBJ2-7, the V gene TRBV10-2, with 7 bases lining up with TRBD1. The CDR3 runs to 13 residues. V lost 5 bases and J lost 0; bases outside the gene matches: 1. Germline CDR1 WSHSY, CDR2 SAAADI. The CDR3 sequence: CASSRDSSYEQYF. The CDR3 region has the DNA TGCGCCAGCAGTAGGGACAGCTCCTACGAGCAGTACTTC.

The rearrangement links TRBV10-3 to TRBJ2-3, with TRBD2 matching over 7 bases. The J segment lost 5 bases and the V segment lost 0 bases, leaving 11 bases of the junction unmatched. Germline V CDR1 and CDR2: ENHRY, SYGVKD. The CDR3 consists of 17 residues. The CDR3 sequence is CAISESRREWVGDTQYF. CDR3 bases: TGTGCCATCAGTGAGTCTCGGCGGGAGTGGGTCGGAGATACGCAGTATTTT.

This clone was seen only a few times. The chain uses TRBV30 and TRBJ1-5; D may be TRBD1 (5 bases). Trimming shortened V by 0 bases and J by 7 bases, and 10 bases separated the two germline ends. CDR3 length: 13 amino acids. Germline CDR1 and CDR2: GTSNPN and SVGIG (reference sequence). CDR3 nucleotides: TGTGCCTGGAGTGTAACCAGGGAACAGCCCCAGCATTTT. Amino acids: CAWSVTREQPQHF. Filled out from reference TRBV30 and TRBJ1-5, the complete variable domain reads SQTIHQWPATLVQPVGSPLSLECTVEGTSNPNLYWYRQAAGRGLQLLFYSVGIGQISSEVPQNLSASRPQDRQFILSSKKLLLSDSGFYLCAWSVTREQPQHFGDGTRLSIL.

The chain recombines TRBV6-2 or TRBV6-3 with TRBJ1-5; TRBD1 might be the D (6 bases). Per the germline V gene, CDR1 is MNHEY and CDR2 is SVGEGT. This CDR3 spans 14 amino acids. The V end was cut by 4 bases, the J end by 11 bases, with 18 bases between. CDR3 loop: CASSSPGTRGSQHF. Written as DNA, the CDR3 is TGTGCCAGCAGTTCTCCTGGGACACGAGGGTCCCAGCATTTT.

This chain joins TRBV24-1 and TRBJ2-1; 8 nucleotides agree with TRBD2. V lost 2 bases to trimming and J lost 1 base; unmatched junction nucleotides: 3. The CDR3 consists of 16 residues. Germline V gene sequence: CDR1 KGHDR, CDR2 SFDVKD. CDR3 region: CATSDSASGSYNEQFF. The CDR3 nucleotides are TGTGCCACCAGTGATTCCGCTAGCGGGTCCTACAATGAGCAGTTCTTC.

The rearrangement links TRBV20-1 to TRBJ1-1; TRBD1 is a possible D gene (5 bases). Trimming stripped 3 bases from V and 5 bases from J, with 16 bases between. The CDR3 is made up of 14 amino acids. Germline V gene sequence: CDR1 DFQATT, CDR2 SNEGSKA (reference sequence). CDR3 in amino acids: CSASSIGVITEAFF. The CDR3 DNA sequence: TGCAGTGCTAGTAGCATAGGGGTAATTACTGAAGCTTTCTTT.

This chain connects TRBV7-2 to TRBJ2-7; 16 positions match TRBD2. V was clipped by 1 base and J by 5 bases; unmatched bases: 11. CDR3 length: 19 amino acids. Germline CDR1 SGHTA, CDR2 FQGNSA. CDR3 coding DNA: TGTGCCAGCAGCTTAGGCCCGGGACTAGCGGGAGGGCTTGGAAACGAGCAGTACTTC. Amino acids: CASSLGPGLAGGLGNEQYF. Full variable domain (remainder filled in from reference TRBV7-2 and TRBJ2-7): GAGVSQSPSNKVTEKGKDVELRCDPISGHTALYWYRQSLGQGLEFLIYFQGNSAPDKSGLPSDRFSAERTGGSVSTLTIQRTQQEDSAVYLCASSLGPGLAGGLGNEQYFGPGTRLTVT.

This chain links TRBV5-4 with TRBJ2-2; TRBD2 might be the D (5 bases). The germline V and J ends were trimmed by 5 bases and 4 bases, with 15 bases remaining between them. The CDR3 contains 15 residues. Germline CDR1 reads SGHNT; CDR2 reads YYREEE (reference sequence). The CDR3 coding sequence is TGTGCCAGCAGTTACGACCCCCGGGGCACCGGGGAGCTGTTTTTT. Amino acids: CASSYDPRGTGELFF.

This clone has a single count. The chain joins TRBV5-4 to TRBJ2-7; D gene uncertain. V lost 1 base and J 0 bases, leaving 5 bases between the germline ends. The CDR3 is 13 amino acids. Germline V gene lookup returns CDR1 SGHNT and CDR2 YYREEE (reference sequence). The CDR3 DNA sequence: TGTGCCAGCAGCTTGTCTAGCTCCTACGAGCAGTACTTC. It encodes CASSLSSSYEQYF.

This clone was detected once. The chain couples TRBV9 to TRBJ2-1; TRBD2 matches 12 bases. Per germline, CDR1 SGDLS and CDR2 YYNGEE. The CDR3 consists of 19 residues. Unmatched junction bases numbered 10, after V lost 3 bases and J lost 0 bases. CDR3 sequence (DNA): TGTGCCAGCAGCGCACCGGGACTAGCGGGTAAGAGCTCCTACAATGAGCAGTTCTTC. Protein product: CASSAPGLAGKSSYNEQFF. Supplemented by reference TRBV9 and TRBJ2-1, the full variable domain reads DSGVTQTPKHLITATGQRVTLRCSPRSGDLSVYWYQQSLDQGLQFLIQYYNGEERAKGNILERFSAQQFPDLHSELNLSSLELGDSALYFCASSAPGLAGKSSYNEQFFGPGTRLTVL.

The chain carries TRBV27 and TRBJ2-2, with 14 nucleotides matching TRBD2. The V segment lost 7 bases and the J segment 5 bases; nucleotides outside the gene matches: 9. The V gene's germline CDR1 is MNHEY and CDR2 SMNVEV (reference sequence). The CDR3 is 17 amino acids. The CDR3 DNA reads TGTGCCAGCACCCGACTAGCGGGAGGGTCGGGGACCGGGGAGCTGTTTTTT. It yields the protein CASTRLAGGSGTGELFF.

The CDR3 sequence: CASSSQGASYGYTF. CDR3 DNA sequence: TGCGCCAGCAGCTCACAGGGGGCCAGCTATGGCTACACCTTC. The V and J genes are TRBV5-1 and TRBJ1-2, with 9 bases matching TRBD1. CDR1 and CDR2 (germline): SGHRS, YFSETQ. The CDR3 is 14 amino acids. With V trimmed by 3 bases and J by 4 bases, 4 bases remained unmatched.

The chain joins TRBV30 to TRBJ2-2; possibly TRBD1 for D (5 bases). V was shortened by 3 bases and J by 1 base, with 9 bases between the two germline ends. The CDR3 is 14 amino acids. CDR1 is GTSNPN and CDR2 is SVGIG in the germline V gene (reference sequence). CDR3 bases: TGTGCCTGGAGGGGGCCCCAGAACACCGGGGAGCTGTTTTTT. Translating it yields CAWRGPQNTGELFF.

The rearrangement links TRBV29-1 to TRBJ2-5; 8 bases line up with TRBD2. The junction had 7 bases not matched to a gene; V was cut back by 5 bases and J by 5 bases. The CDR3 extends over 13 amino acids. Germline values: CDR1 SQVTM, CDR2 ANQGSEA. The CDR3 DNA follows: TGCAGCGTTCAAGGACTAGCCGGGGAGACCCAGTACTTC. Its protein product is CSVQGLAGETQYF.

The J gene is TRBJ1-2, the V gene TRBV3-1 (or the pseudogene TRBV3-2), with 7 bases aligning to TRBD1. The CDR3 covers 15 residues. Germline V CDR1 and CDR2: LGHDT, YNNKEL (reference sequence). V gave up 5 bases and J gave up 8 bases; unmatched junction bases: 14. CDR3 bases: TGTGCCAGCAGCAGTCGACAGGGAGTAATAGCGGGCTACACCTTC. Translated, it gives CASSSRQGVIAGYTF.

This clone was counted at least ten times. The rearrangement uses TRBV4-1 and TRBJ1-2; D remains ambiguous. There are 13 residues in the CDR3. Trimming took off 0 bases at V and 5 bases at J, with 7 bases between the two ends. Per germline, CDR1 MGHRA and CDR2 YSYEKL. The CDR3 here is CASSQDVGYGYTF. The CDR3, as DNA: TGCGCCAGCAGCCAAGATGTCGGTTATGGCTACACCTTC.

The chain combines TRBV4-1 with TRBJ1-3; D perhaps matches TRBD1 (5 bases). The V gene's germline CDR1 is MGHRA and CDR2 YSYEKL. CDR3 length: 15 residues. Trimming took off 0 bases at V and 8 bases at J, with 14 bases between the two ends. In DNA form, the CDR3 reads TGCGCCAGCAGCCAAGATGGAGGGGTGGGGGACACCATATATTTT. The encoded protein is CASSQDGGVGDTIYF.

A few counts support this clone. V and J are TRBV6-5 and TRBJ2-7; 8 bases are a match to TRBD1. Germline V gives CDR1 MNHEY, CDR2 SVGAGI. V dropped 0 bases and J dropped 1; count of bases not matched to a gene: 5. The CDR3 runs 16 residues. CDR3 bases: TGTGCCAGCAGTTACTCGTTGACAGGGGATTCCTACGAGCAGTACTTC. Translation gives CASSYSLTGDSYEQYF.

The CDR3 sequence: CASSDRGSNYGYTF. The CDR3 region has the DNA TGTGCCAGCAGTGACAGGGGAAGCAACTATGGCTACACCTTC. The chain uses TRBV5-4 and TRBJ1-2, with 8 positions matching TRBD1. Germline CDR1 is SGHNT and CDR2 is YYREEE (reference sequence). This CDR3 contains 14 residues. V trimming: 5 bases; J trimming: 2 bases; junction bases outside the gene matches: 5.